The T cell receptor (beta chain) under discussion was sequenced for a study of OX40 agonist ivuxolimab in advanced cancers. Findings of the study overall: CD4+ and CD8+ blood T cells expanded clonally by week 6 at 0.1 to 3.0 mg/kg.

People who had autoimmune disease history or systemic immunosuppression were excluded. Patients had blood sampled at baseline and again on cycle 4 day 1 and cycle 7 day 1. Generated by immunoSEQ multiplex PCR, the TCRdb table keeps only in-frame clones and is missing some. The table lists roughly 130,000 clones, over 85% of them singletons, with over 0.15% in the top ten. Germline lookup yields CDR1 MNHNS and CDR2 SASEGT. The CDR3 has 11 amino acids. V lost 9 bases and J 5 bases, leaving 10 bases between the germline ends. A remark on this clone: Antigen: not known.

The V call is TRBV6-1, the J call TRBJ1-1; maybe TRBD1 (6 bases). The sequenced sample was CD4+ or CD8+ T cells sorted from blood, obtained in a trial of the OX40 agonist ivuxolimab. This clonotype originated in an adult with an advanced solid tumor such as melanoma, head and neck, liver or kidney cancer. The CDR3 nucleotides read TGTGCCAGTACTCAGGGGACTGAAGCTTTCTTT. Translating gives CASTQGTEAFF.